This T cell receptor (beta chain) was sequenced in a study of cytomegalovirus exposure and HLA in healthy donors. The PCR ran on 60 Vbeta and 13 Jbeta primers. Using immunoSEQ multiplex PCR, the repertoire was profiled, and TCRdb retains in-frame clones only, with some absent. The sample contains about 160,000 clones, approximately 77% of which appear only once. Points from the study as a whole: Among donors in an Asian-associated ancestry cluster, a later analysis reportedly found fewer N-insertions than the approximately 670-donor mean.

To note about this clone: Its antigen is as yet unknown.

The CDR3 covers 14 residues. Trimming stripped 1 base from V and 1 base from J, with 6 bases between. Germline V CDR1 and CDR2: MNHNS, SASEGT. This TCR derives from a man in his thirties or forties in good health and CMV-seropositive. The chain recombines TRBV6-1 with TRBJ2-3; no definite D call. Input material: PBMCs. CDR3 protein: CASSEGSGTDTQYF. DNA of the CDR3: TGTGCCAGCAGTGAAGGCTCAGGCACAGATACGCAGTATTTT.